This is a list of T cell receptor beta chains from one sample in a study of cytomegalovirus exposure and HLA in healthy donors. The table came from immunoSEQ multiplex PCR; TCRdb's copy has only in-frame clones and leaves some out. The sample lists approximately 170,000 clones, around 80% occurring once. The sequenced sample was PBMCs. Receptors were obtained from a woman in her forties or fifties in good health and CMV-seropositive. Each CDR3 is given with its conserved first and last residue. Clone size is stated in some rows and not others, as once, few, many or a class when expanded.

j_call | v_call | cdr3_length | clone_size | cdr3_aa
TRBJ1-1 | TRBV7-2 | 14 | . | CASSLTDGGTEAFF
TRBJ1-2 | TRBV6-1 | 11 | . | CASSYDYGYTF
TRBJ2-5 | TRBV21-1 | 17 | . | CASSKTHLAGNQETQYF
TRBJ1-4 | TRBV15 | 17 | . | CATSRDRQAAGSEKLFF
TRBJ1-2 | TRBV29-1 | 15 | once | CSVRRGPTDNYGYTF
TRBJ2-7 | TRBV5-6 | 17 | . | CASSLAGAGRTLGEQYF
TRBJ2-7 | TRBV18 | 14 | few | CASSSQAERREQYF
TRBJ2-7 | TRBV28 | 15 | . | CASSLFGSGSYEQYF
TRBJ1-1 | TRBV28 | 14 | . | CASRSLFLNTEAFF
TRBJ1-4 | TRBV18 | 16 | . | CASSETGGGFNEKLFF
TRBJ1-6 | TRBV7-2 | 16 | . | CASSTREEGSRSPLHF
TRBJ2-1 | TRBV7-2 | 15 | . | CASSLDRGSYNEQFF
TRBJ2-1 | TRBV5-1 | 15 | few | CASSLVAGDIDEQFF
TRBJ2-1 | TRBV4-1 | 14 | . | CASSHQGVYNEQFF
TRBJ2-7 | TRBV4-1 | 16 | . | CASSPMIRTGSYEQYF
TRBJ2-7 | TRBV7-2 | 14 | . | CASSSRLAGGEQYF
TRBJ2-1 | TRBV27 | 12 | . | CASSGGYNEQFF
TRBJ1-3 | TRBV7-8 | 14 | . | CASSQQGRGNTIYF
TRBJ2-5 | TRBV6-5 | 14 | . | CASRKHGGGETQYF
TRBJ2-2 | TRBV7-9 | 14 | . | CASSYFDSTGELFF
TRBJ2-3 | TRBV5-1 | 15 | once | CASSSGQVRVDTQYF
TRBJ2-3 | TRBV6-5 | 13 | few | CASSPGTPHTQYF
TRBJ1-1 | TRBV6-5 | 14 | once | CASSDPGGGTEAFF
TRBJ2-5 | TRBV11-3 | 15 | . | CASSLGGASQETQYF
TRBJ2-7 | TRBV28 | 16 | . | CASSFSGLALSYEQYF
TRBJ2-1 | TRBV5-1 | 15 | . | CASSSGQIVNNEQFF
TRBJ1-1 | TRBV5-5 | 13 | . | CASSWGVNTEAFF
TRBJ2-1 | TRBV5-1 | 15 | . | CASSPGQGTYNEQFF
TRBJ1-1 | TRBV19 | 15 | . | CASSPRDSRNTEAFF
TRBJ1-1 | TRBV18 | 14 | . | CASSRDNMNTEAFF
TRBJ2-1 | TRBV5-4 | 17 | . | CASSPKGGGPSYNEQFF
TRBJ2-7 | TRBV11-2 | 13 | . | CASSLGALAEQYF
TRBJ1-2 | TRBV29-1 | 14 | . | CSVERGGPDYGYTF
TRBJ2-2 | TRBV9 | 16 | . | CASTPRQGQFTGELFF
TRBJ1-1 | TRBV28 | 15 | . | CASSFWDRVNTEAFF
TRBJ2-7 | TRBV28 | 13 | . | CASTQDPQREQYF
TRBJ1-2 | TRBV29-1 | 13 | . | CSAQAGTTYGYTF
TRBJ2-3 | TRBV9 | 16 | . | CASSVATSGGVDTQYF
TRBJ1-5 | TRBV30 | 15 | once | CAWTDRADSNQPQHF
TRBJ2-4 | TRBV19 | 13 | . | CASTRDREGIQYF
TRBJ1-4 | TRBV6-1 | 13 | . | CASTGGPNEKLFF
TRBJ2-1 | TRBV10-3 | 11 | . | CAIMFLNEQFF